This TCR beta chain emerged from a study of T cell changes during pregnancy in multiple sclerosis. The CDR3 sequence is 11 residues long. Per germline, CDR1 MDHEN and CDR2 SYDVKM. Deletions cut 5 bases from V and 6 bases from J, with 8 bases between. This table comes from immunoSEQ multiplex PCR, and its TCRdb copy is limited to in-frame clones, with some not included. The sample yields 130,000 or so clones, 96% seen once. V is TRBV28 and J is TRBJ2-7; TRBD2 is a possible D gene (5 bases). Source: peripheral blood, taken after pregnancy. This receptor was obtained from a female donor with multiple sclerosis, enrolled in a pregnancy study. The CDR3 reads CASSREGEQYF. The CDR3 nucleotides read TGTGCCAGCAGTCGTGAGGGCGAGCAGTACTTC.